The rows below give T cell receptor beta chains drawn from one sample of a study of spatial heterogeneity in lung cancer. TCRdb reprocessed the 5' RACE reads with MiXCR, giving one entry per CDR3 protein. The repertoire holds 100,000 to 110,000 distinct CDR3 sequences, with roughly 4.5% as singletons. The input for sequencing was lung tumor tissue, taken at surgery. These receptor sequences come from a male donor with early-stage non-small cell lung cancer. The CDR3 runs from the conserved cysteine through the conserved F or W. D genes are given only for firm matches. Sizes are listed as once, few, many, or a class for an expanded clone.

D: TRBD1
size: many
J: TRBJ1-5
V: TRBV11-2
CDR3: CASSLGTGSNQPQHF
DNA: TGTGCCAGCAGCTTAGGGACAGGGAGCAATCAGCCCCAGCATTTT

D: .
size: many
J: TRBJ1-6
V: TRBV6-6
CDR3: CASSYSSDWTVLHF
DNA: TGTGCCAGCAGTTACTCGAGCGACTGGACAGTCCTCCACTTT

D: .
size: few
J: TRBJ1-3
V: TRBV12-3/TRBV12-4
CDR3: CASSFSNLNTIYF
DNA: TGTGCCAGCAGTTTTTCGAACCTAAACACCATATATTTT

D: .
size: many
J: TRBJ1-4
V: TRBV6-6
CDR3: CASTNFRETDF
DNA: TGTGCCAGCACCAATTTCCGGGAGACCGATTTT

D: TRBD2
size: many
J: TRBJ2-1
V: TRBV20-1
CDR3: CSAEIAGGHMEQFF
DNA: TGCAGTGCAGAGATAGCGGGAGGACACATGGAGCAGTTCTTC

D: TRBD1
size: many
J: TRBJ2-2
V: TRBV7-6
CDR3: CASSLVTTGMYTGELFF
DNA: TGTGCCAGCAGCCTTGTCACGACAGGGATGTACACCGGGGAGCTGTTTTTT

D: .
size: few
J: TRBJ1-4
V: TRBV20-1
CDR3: CSAQMLNEKLFF
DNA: TGCAGTGCCCAGATGTTAAATGAAAAACTGTTTTTT

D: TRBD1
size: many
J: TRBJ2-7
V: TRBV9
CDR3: CASSDGQGIGYEQYF
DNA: TGTGCCAGCAGCGACGGACAGGGCATTGGTTACGAGCAGTACTTC

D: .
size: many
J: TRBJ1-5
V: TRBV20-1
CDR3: CSARDPADYSNQPQHF
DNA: TGCAGTGCTAGAGATCCGGCAGATTATAGCAATCAGCCCCAGCATTTT

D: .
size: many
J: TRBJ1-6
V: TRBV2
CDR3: CASSTDRNSPLHF
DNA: TGTGCCAGCAGTACGGACAGAAATTCACCCCTCCACTTT

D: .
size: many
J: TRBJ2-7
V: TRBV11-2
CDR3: CASSREYEQYF
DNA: TGTGCCAGCAGCCGCGAGTACGAGCAGTACTTC